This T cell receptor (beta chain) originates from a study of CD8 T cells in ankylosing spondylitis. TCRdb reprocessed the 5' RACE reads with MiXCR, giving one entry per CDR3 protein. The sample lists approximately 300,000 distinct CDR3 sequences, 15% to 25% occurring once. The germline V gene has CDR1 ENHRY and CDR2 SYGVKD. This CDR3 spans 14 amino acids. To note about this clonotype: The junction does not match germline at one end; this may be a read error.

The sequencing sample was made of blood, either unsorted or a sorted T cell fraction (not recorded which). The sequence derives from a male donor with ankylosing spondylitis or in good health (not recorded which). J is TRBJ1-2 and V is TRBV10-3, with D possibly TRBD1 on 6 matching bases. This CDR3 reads CVINTGSLNYGYTF. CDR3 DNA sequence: TGTGTCATCAATACAGGGAGCCTCAACTATGGCTACACCTTC.